The present T cell receptor (beta chain) was sequenced within a study of blood T cell repertoires in COVID-19 (TCRdb year 2020). Context from the whole study: Samples from collaborators originated in the United States, Italy and Spain and spanned both the acute and convalescent phases of COVID-19. Deeply sampled blood TCRbeta repertoires from subjects exposed to, actively infected with, or recovered from COVID-19 were included in the dataset. The sample metadata nearly always contained a de-identified subject ID, COVID-19 status, age in years and sex. Where available, HLA class I and class II types were obtained from metadata supplied by the sample provider rather than from assay-based typing. The material from the prospective study consisted of cDNA or gDNA derived from T cells, B-cell-depleted T cells, or PBMCs. The repertoires were released in a freely available public database meant as a resource for research on the immune response to SARS-CoV-2. The samples were drawn from two sources: the first 160 participants of the ongoing ImmuneRACE study, and 1,000 to 1,500 subjects contributed by 6 global collaborators. The paper's findings and limits, for the study overall: How much clinical and demographic metadata was included differed by source and by participant, and the metadata was provided uncurated.

TCRbeta CDR3 regions were amplified from genomic DNA using the immunoSEQ Assay, a bias-controlled multiplex PCR. In the authors' own workflow: The number of nucleated cells in each sample was estimated from the amplification of reference gene primers within the assay. To quantify the absolute abundance of each unique TCRbeta CDR3 rearrangement, sequence reads were collapsed and filtered. For each sample, productive Simpson clonality was calculated as the square root of Simpson's diversity index over productive rearrangements. TCRdb limited this immuneACCESS table to in-frame rearrangements with V and J called. A share of clones is missing; checked studies link under half to unresolved V genes, and the rest is unexplained. V and J calls and clone size come straight from that table; D and trimming were deduced from the DNA. Within this sample are a few hundred thousand clones, with around 89% of them counted one time only. 3.5% to 4.5% of the sample goes to the ten largest clones.

Participants in the prospective study were aged about 18 to 95 years, lived in about two dozen United States geographic areas, and enrolled through a virtual design. Cohort assignment in the prospective study relied on participant-reported clinical history from a screening survey and a study questionnaire. In the prospective study, whole blood, serum and a nasopharyngeal or oropharyngeal swab were collected from each participant by mobile phlebotomists. Participants in the prospective study had the option to provide additional blood draws and questionnaires over a 2-month period. Blood samples from the prospective study were shipped frozen or at room temperature prior to DNA extraction. With regard to this clone: Its antigen is still unknown. One base away there is no much larger clone; base qualities are not given.

The CDR3 goes from the cysteine to the phenylalanine over 12 residues. CDR3 DNA is the only sequence kept; it has 36 bases, read in frame from the first base. The germline ends are 11 bases apart after V is trimmed by 5 bases and J by 6 bases. The CDR1 and CDR2 encoded by the germline V gene are SGHRS and YFSETQ. The sequence was collected from a woman younger than 35 with acute COVID-19. The sequencing sample was made of PBMCs or T cells enriched from blood (not recorded which). The rearranged segments are TRBV5-1 and TRBJ1-2; 5 matching bases give a weak D call of TRBD1. The CDR3 reads as follows: CASSRQSHGYTF. The nucleotides read TGCGCCAGCAGTCGACAGTCACATGGCTACACCTTC.